These 3 T cell receptor beta chains originate from one sample sequenced in a study of cytomegalovirus exposure and HLA in healthy donors. Clones were read by immunoSEQ multiplex PCR, and TCRdb kept only the in-frame ones, dropping some. Seen here are hundreds of thousands of clones, approximately 90% observed once, and the top ten hold about 0.99%. The material sequenced was PBMCs. These receptors came from a woman under 30 in good health and CMV-seronegative.

The chain is built from TRBV9 and TRBJ2-7; 10 nucleotides match TRBD1. Trimming removed 4 bases from V and 1 base from J; junction bases left unmatched: 8. This CDR3 spans 16 amino acids. The germline gives CDR1 SGDLS, CDR2 YYNGEE. The CDR3 spells CASSPQGQGSSYEQYF. In DNA form, the CDR3 reads TGTGCCAGCAGCCCTCAGGGACAGGGGTCATCCTACGAGCAGTACTTC.

The chain uses TRBV27 and TRBJ2-1; 8 nucleotides match TRBD1. V shed 7 bases, J shed 2 bases, and the junction held 7 bases outside the gene matches. This CDR3 has 15 amino acids. Germline assignment: CDR1 MNHEY and CDR2 SMNVEV (reference sequence). CDR3 sequence: CASTTGVSPYNEQFF. The CDR3 region has the DNA TGTGCCAGCACGACAGGGGTCAGCCCCTACAATGAGCAGTTCTTC.

V is TRBV28 and J is TRBJ2-7, with 8 bases identical to TRBD2. The CDR3 is made up of 15 amino acids. From germline, CDR1 is MDHEN and CDR2 SYDVKM. Germline trimming cut 5 bases from V and 4 bases from J; bases unmatched to any gene: 10. The CDR3 loop reads CASSLGGAASYEQYF. CDR3 bases: TGTGCCAGCAGTCTCGGGGGGGCCGCCTCTTACGAGCAGTACTTC.